This paragraph reports one T cell receptor beta chain. Its antigen remains unidentified. Trimming left V 4 bases short and J 3 bases short, with 15 bases between. The CDR3 runs 15 residues. Germline values: CDR1 SEHNR, CDR2 FQNEAQ (reference sequence). The data originate from a study of early T cells in non-severe SARS-CoV-2 infection. Across the whole study: Sequencing targeted bulk RNA from unsorted whole blood, leaving chains unpaired.

General study findings and limits: Matching with VDJdb favored anti-spike CD8 responses (missing private and CD4 specificities).

Researchers attached unique molecular identifiers to individual cDNA molecules. TCRdb ran MiXCR on the 5' RACE reads and lists one entry per CDR3 protein. The table shows around 89,000 distinct CDR3 sequences, with about 15% occurring only once. The J gene is TRBJ1-2, the V gene TRBV7-9; no reliable D call. The sample was whole blood. This TCR was sampled from an adult who was a healthcare worker with PCR-confirmed SARS-CoV-2 infection or an uninfected control (not recorded which). CDR3: CASSSVAGLDYGYTF. CDR3 coding DNA: TGTGCCAGCAGCTCAGTCGCGGGATTGGACTATGGCTACACCTTC.